Presented here are 6 T cell receptor beta chains from one specimen sequenced in a study of T cell changes during pregnancy in multiple sclerosis. TCRdb keeps only in-frame clones here, not all; method: immunoSEQ multiplex PCR. The sample carries about 20,000 clones, 75% to 90% recorded once. This specimen was CD8+ T cells from peripheral blood mononuclear cells, taken after pregnancy. The receptor source for this set is a female donor in good health, enrolled as a control in a pregnancy study.

This clone is medium-sized within its sample. The chain carries TRBV27 and TRBJ2-2; D might be TRBD2 (5 bases). This CDR3 contains 15 residues. Germline lookup yields CDR1 MNHEY and CDR2 SMNVEV (reference sequence). The V end was cut by 0 bases, the J end by 6 bases, with 11 bases between. This chain's CDR3 is CASSLSSFGAGELFF. The DNA for the CDR3 is TGTGCCAGCAGTTTATCGTCGTTCGGGGCCGGGGAGCTGTTTTTT.

The chain links TRBV7-9 to TRBJ1-5; 9 bases agree with TRBD1. CDR3 length: 15 amino acids. Germline V gene sequence: CDR1 SEHNR, CDR2 FQNEAQ (reference sequence). Trimming removed 5 bases from V and 9 bases from J; junction bases left unmatched: 11. The CDR3, as DNA: TGTGCCAGCAGCCCACCGACAGGGGGTCCCTGGCCCCAGCATTTT. It translates to CASSPPTGGPWPQHF.

This rearrangement joins TRBV30 to TRBJ2-7; 8 bases are shared with TRBD2. The CDR3 has 17 amino acids. CDR1 is GTSNPN and CDR2 is SVGIG in the germline V gene (reference sequence). V lost 1 base, J lost 2 bases, and 13 bases stayed unmatched. CDR3 bases: TGTGCCTGGAGTGATACGGGAGGGGTTCGCAGCGCCTACGAGCAGTACTTC. Protein sequence: CAWSDTGGVRSAYEQYF.

The gene calls are TRBV7-6 and TRBJ2-5; 7 bases align to TRBD2. The CDR3 runs 15 residues. With V trimmed by 1 base and J by 5 bases, 7 bases remained unmatched. Germline V gives CDR1 SGHVS, CDR2 FNYEAQ. CDR3 coding DNA: TGTGCCAGCAGCTTAGGGGGCGGGAGTTGGGAGACCCAGTACTTC. Protein sequence: CASSLGGGSWETQYF.

The CDR3 DNA sequence: TGTGCCACCAGCATTGATGAGGTGGCCTACAATGAGCAGTTCTTC. Its protein product is CATSIDEVAYNEQFF. This chain joins TRBV15 and TRBJ2-1, with no clear D. The CDR3 totals 15 residues. The germline gives CDR1 LNHNV, CDR2 YYDKDF (reference sequence). Trimming left V 4 bases short and J 2 bases short, with 12 bases between.

This clone is labeled as medium-sized. V usage is TRBV4-3 and J usage is TRBJ1-2; a possible D gene is TRBD1 (6 bases). CDR3 length: 15 residues. V was cut by 2 bases and J by 5 bases, with 15 bases left in between. Germline values: CDR1 LGHNA, CDR2 YSLEER. The CDR3 here is CASSQKTGSSYGYTF. The DNA of the CDR3 is TGCGCCAGCAGCCAAAAGACAGGTTCGTCTTATGGCTACACCTTC.